Below are 32 T cell receptor beta chains sequenced from a single sample in a study of cytomegalovirus exposure and HLA in healthy donors. The PCR used 60 Vbeta and 13 Jbeta primers. This table comes from immunoSEQ multiplex PCR, and its TCRdb copy is limited to in-frame clones, with some not included. The sample includes 120,000 or so clones, 70% to 80% seen only once; the top ten take around 4.9%. The specimen was PBMCs. These receptor sequences come from a man in his forties or fifties in good health and CMV-seropositive.

This chain connects TRBV4-1 to TRBJ2-1; 13 bases map to TRBD2. This CDR3 contains 15 residues. Trimming removed 3 bases from V and 12 bases from J; junction bases left unmatched: 8. From germline, CDR1 is MGHRA and CDR2 YSYEKL. CDR3 region: CASSQLGLAGEPQFF. DNA for the CDR3: TGCGCCAGCAGCCAGCTCGGACTAGCGGGGGAACCGCAGTTCTTC.

The rearrangement links TRBV28 to TRBJ1-1; D not resolved. With 8 bases removed from V and 11 bases from J, the gap between germline ends came to 18 bases. The CDR3 contains 12 residues. Germline V gene data show CDR1 as MDHEN and CDR2 as SYDVKM. The CDR3 nucleotides are TGTGCCAGCCTGAAGCACACTCGGGTGGCTTTCTTT. Translating it yields CASLKHTRVAFF.

The V gene is TRBV19, the J gene TRBJ2-1, with unresolved D. Looked up from germline, CDR1 is LNHDA and CDR2 is SQIVND (reference sequence). With 0 bases removed from V and 0 bases from J, the gap between germline ends came to 12 bases. CDR3 length: 17 amino acids. CDR3 loop: CASSIEGRRISYNEQFF. CDR3 DNA: TGTGCCAGTAGTATAGAGGGTCGGCGGATCTCCTACAATGAGCAGTTCTTC.

The J gene is TRBJ1-2, the V gene TRBV28, with TRBD1 matching over 8 bases. The CDR3 covers 14 residues. CDR1 and CDR2 (germline): MDHEN, SYDVKM. V lost 6 bases to trimming and J lost 3 bases; unmatched junction nucleotides: 6. CDR3 coding DNA: TGTGCCAGCAGCCTAACAGGGGGGGACTATGGCTACACCTTC. Its translation: CASSLTGGDYGYTF.

This sequence joins TRBV4-2 and TRBJ2-1; the match to TRBD2 covers 8 bases. The ends lost 0 bases at V and 0 bases at J; junction bases unmatched: 10. CDR1 and CDR2 (germline): LGHNA, YNFKEQ. CDR3 length: 19 residues. The CDR3 DNA follows: TGTGCCAGCAGCCAAGAATCGTTGACTAGCGCCAGCTCCTACAATGAGCAGTTCTTC. As protein: CASSQESLTSASSYNEQFF.

The chain uses TRBV5-1 and TRBJ2-7, with a possible D match to TRBD1 (6 bases). The V gene's germline CDR1 is SGHRS and CDR2 YFSETQ. The CDR3 is 17 residues long. V lost 2 bases and J 0 bases, leaving 18 bases between the germline ends. The CDR3 DNA reads TGCGCCAGCAGCTTCGACGCAGGGGCGACTAACTCCTACGAGCAGTACTTC. Residues: CASSFDAGATNSYEQYF.

The chain carries TRBV2 and TRBJ1-1; TRBD1 is a possible D gene (5 bases). The germline V gene has CDR1 SNHLY and CDR2 FYNNEI. Between the trimmed V and J ends, which lost 7 bases and 8 bases, there was a span of 11 bases. CDR3 length equals 11 residues. The CDR3 nucleotides read TGTGCCAGCACCCTAAGGGGAGAAGCTTTCTTT. Translation gives CASTLRGEAFF.

The chain combines TRBV5-6 with TRBJ2-5; TRBD2 aligns across 12 bases. This CDR3 region has 16 residues. With V trimmed by 4 bases and J by 3 bases, 7 bases remained unmatched. CDR1 is SGHDT, CDR2 YYEEEE, per germline. In DNA, the CDR3 is TGTGCCAGCAGCCACGGACTAGCGGGGAGCGAAGAGACCCAGTACTTC. This gives the protein CASSHGLAGSEETQYF.

The chain combines TRBV4-3 with TRBJ2-7; perhaps TRBD2 as D (5 bases). Trimming removed 0 bases from V and 1 base from J, with 10 bases in between. Germline values: CDR1 LGHNA, CDR2 YSLEER. The CDR3 loop spans 15 amino acids. CDR3 sequence: CASSQEAGESYEQYF. In DNA, the CDR3 is TGCGCCAGCAGCCAAGAGGCCGGGGAGTCCTACGAGCAGTACTTC.

The chain is built from TRBV4-3 and TRBJ2-2; D is unclear. The germline CDR1 and CDR2 sequences are LGHNA and YSLEER. The CDR3 length is 14 residues. Trimming took off 1 base at V and 4 bases at J, with 7 bases between the two ends. Here the CDR3 reads CASSQGRGTGELFF. DNA for the CDR3: TGCGCCAGCAGCCAAGGTCGAGGCACCGGGGAGCTGTTTTTT.

For this clone: This sample includes further DNA sequences coding for the same CDR3. The V gene is TRBV4-3, the J gene TRBJ1-5, with no clear D. Germline lookup yields CDR1 LGHNA and CDR2 YSLEER. The CDR3 extends over 15 amino acids. Trimming left V 0 bases short and J 3 bases short, with 9 bases between. The CDR3 reads CASSQEHRNNQPQHF. DNA for the CDR3: TGCGCCAGCAGCCAAGAGCACAGAAACAATCAGCCCCAGCATTTT.

The chain joins TRBV4-3 to TRBJ2-5; D perhaps matches TRBD2 (6 bases). CDR1 LGHNA and CDR2 YSLEER come from the germline V gene. The CDR3 runs 15 residues. V lost 0 bases to trimming and J lost 7 bases, with 15 bases between them. The CDR3: CASSQEVTSQGTQYF. The CDR3 coding sequence is TGCGCCAGCAGCCAAGAAGTTACTAGCCAGGGGACCCAGTACTTC.

V usage is TRBV6-6 and J usage is TRBJ1-2, with D possibly being TRBD1 (5 bases). Germline assignment: CDR1 MNHNY and CDR2 SVGAGI (reference sequence). V lost 7 bases and J 3 bases, leaving 12 bases between the germline ends. The CDR3 sequence is 13 residues long. The DNA for the CDR3 is TGTGCCAGCACCATTGGGGCTTACTATGGCTACACCTTC. Amino acid sequence: CASTIGAYYGYTF.

Written as DNA, the CDR3 is TGTGCCAGCAGCTCCTCAGGGGTAGTATTTGGCTACACCTTC. Translation: CASSSSGVVFGYTF. The chain uses TRBV7-3 and TRBJ1-2; a possible D gene is TRBD1 (6 bases). Germline-derived CDR1 and CDR2 are SGHTA and FQGTGA. Trimming removed 4 bases at V and 7 bases at J, with 16 bases between. The CDR3 runs to 14 residues.

The chain is built from TRBV10-3 and TRBJ1-2, with D tentatively TRBD1 (5 bases). The length of the CDR3 is 14 residues. The germline CDR1 and CDR2 sequences are ENHRY and SYGVKD. V dropped 2 bases and J dropped 4 bases, with 11 bases sitting between them. Here the CDR3 DNA reads TGTGCCATCAGTGAGGTAAAGGGGTCCTATGGCTACACCTTC. As protein: CAISEVKGSYGYTF.

This clone was counted only a few times. This sequence joins TRBV6-5 and TRBJ1-1; TRBD1 might be the D (5 bases). The V gene lost 7 bases and the J gene lost 6 bases, with 18 bases spanning the gap. This CDR3 has 14 amino acids. From germline, CDR1 is MNHEY and CDR2 SVGAGI. The CDR3 DNA reads TGTGCCAGCACCCGCGACACGGGGGTGGCTGAAGCTTTCTTT. Its protein product is CASTRDTGVAEAFF.

This clone was detected only a few times. The chain couples TRBV4-1 to TRBJ1-5; D remains unclear. Trimming took off 0 bases at V and 1 base at J, with 7 bases between the two ends. CDR1 MGHRA and CDR2 YSYEKL come from the germline V gene. The CDR3 length is 15 residues. As DNA, the CDR3 is TGCGCCAGCAGCCAAGATGGTCAGAGCAATCAGCCCCAGCATTTT. The encoded protein is CASSQDGQSNQPQHF.

This sequence joins TRBV5-1 and TRBJ2-3; 9 bases map to TRBD2. CDR1 and CDR2 (germline): SGHRS, YFSETQ. This CDR3 contains 16 residues. J was trimmed by 6 bases and V by 4 bases; bases with no gene match: 12. The CDR3 nucleotides are TGCGCCAGCAGCCAGGGACTAGCAACCTCAGTGGATACGCAGTATTTT. Its translation is CASSQGLATSVDTQYF.

V usage is TRBV28 and J usage is TRBJ2-1; 11 nucleotides align to TRBD1. Germline trimming cut 7 bases from V and 6 bases from J; bases unmatched to any gene: 14. This CDR3 comprises 17 residues. Germline V gene sequence: CDR1 MDHEN, CDR2 SYDVKM. CDR3 region: CASTRSPGQGGGNEQFF. The CDR3 region has the DNA TGTGCCAGCACCAGATCTCCGGGACAGGGGGGAGGCAATGAGCAGTTCTTC. Drawing the rest from reference TRBV28 and TRBJ2-1, the complete variable domain is DVKVTQSSRYLVKRTGEKVFLECVQDMDHENMFWYRQDPGLGLRLIYFSYDVKMKEKGDIPEGYSVSREKKERFSLILESASTNQTSMYLCASTRSPGQGGGNEQFFGPGTRLTVL.

This clone was seen just once. V usage is TRBV7-2 and J usage is TRBJ2-7, with TRBD2 matching 7 bases. Germline V CDR1 and CDR2: SGHTA, FQGNSA. The CDR3 length is 15 residues. V lost 3 bases and J lost 4; bases outside the gene matches: 9. CDR3 DNA sequence: TGTGCCAGCAGCTTCTCGGGGGGACCGGAGTACGAGCAGTACTTC. Protein product: CASSFSGGPEYEQYF.

The CDR3: CASSSKQGIYEKLFF. For the CDR3, the DNA is TGTGCCAGCAGCTCTAAGCAGGGCATCTATGAAAAACTGTTTTTT. The chain carries TRBV7-2 and TRBJ1-4, with D possibly matching TRBD1 (5 bases). This CDR3 comprises 15 residues. Germline V gene lookup returns CDR1 SGHTA and CDR2 FQGNSA. V was clipped by 4 bases and J by 6 bases, with 15 bases between them.

This chain links TRBV9 with TRBJ1-2; a possible D gene is TRBD1 (6 bases). V lost 4 bases and J lost 2, with 9 bases in between. There are 13 residues in the CDR3. The germline V gene encodes CDR1 SGDLS and CDR2 YYNGEE. Here the CDR3 DNA reads TGTGCCAGCAGCAACAGGGCCAACTATGGCTACACCTTC. Protein sequence: CASSNRANYGYTF.

The gene calls are TRBV2 and TRBJ2-5; tentatively, D is TRBD2 (5 bases). The end of the DNA aligns better with TRBJ2-7, so the J call may be wrong. The CDR3 extends over 15 amino acids. CDR1 and CDR2 from the germline V gene are SNHLY and FYNNEI. CDR3 DNA sequence: TGTGCCAGCAGAGAGGCGGGTCGACTTTTCTACGAGCAGTACTTC. It yields the protein CASREAGRLFYEQYF.

The J gene is TRBJ1-5, the V gene TRBV6-1; no clear D gene. Germline V gene sequence: CDR1 MNHNS, CDR2 SASEGT. The CDR3 has 13 residues. V shed 7 bases and J shed 3 bases, with 10 bases lying between them. In DNA, the CDR3 is TGTGCCAGCAAAGTCAGTACCAATCAGCCCCAGCATTTT. Amino acids: CASKVSTNQPQHF.

The chain links TRBV14 to TRBJ2-7; tentatively, D is TRBD2 (5 bases). The CDR3 covers 13 residues. Germline values: CDR1 SGHDN, CDR2 FVKESK. Trimming pared 7 bases from V and 3 bases from J, leaving 13 bases between. The DNA for the CDR3 is TGTGCCAGCACCCCAGCGGTAGACTACGAGCAGTACTTC. It encodes CASTPAVDYEQYF.

The gene calls are TRBV5-1 and TRBJ2-1, with 12 bases fitting TRBD1. The CDR3 consists of 15 residues. With V trimmed by 3 bases and J by 7 bases, 5 bases remained unmatched. Germline V gives CDR1 SGHRS, CDR2 YFSETQ. The DNA for the CDR3 is TGCGCCAGCAGCTCGGGACAGGGGGCCGCGAATGAGCAGTTCTTC. This sequence encodes CASSSGQGAANEQFF.

This chain links TRBV25-1 with TRBJ1-1, with D possibly TRBD1 on 5 matching bases. The V gene lost 5 bases and the J gene lost 0 bases, with 10 bases spanning the gap. CDR3 length: 14 residues. Germline CDR1 reads MGHDK; CDR2 reads SYGVNS. For the CDR3, the DNA is TGTGCCAGCAGTCGCGGGGGTGTGAACACTGAAGCTTTCTTT. It is translated as CASSRGGVNTEAFF.

V usage is TRBV10-3 and J usage is TRBJ1-5; TRBD1 matches at 7 bases. The CDR3 has 14 residues. Germline CDR1 and CDR2: ENHRY and SYGVKD. The trim removed 8 bases at V and 2 bases at J, leaving 6 bases unmatched. The CDR3 loop is CAIAGRGGNQPQHF. The CDR3 DNA reads as TGTGCCATCGCGGGCAGGGGGGGCAATCAGCCCCAGCATTTT.

In this sample, this clone turned up once. This chain uses TRBV5-6 with TRBJ2-5, with TRBD1 matching 10 bases. The J call may be in error: the DNA end matches TRBJ2-7 better. The CDR3 covers 15 residues. Germline-derived CDR1 and CDR2 are SGHDT and YYEEEE. The CDR3 DNA follows: TGTGCCAGCAAGCTTAGGGGACAGGGGAGGAACGAGCAGTACTTC. Protein: CASKLRGQGRNEQYF.

This chain connects TRBV7-2 to TRBJ2-1; D is undetermined. Germline values: CDR1 SGHTA, CDR2 FQGNSA. The CDR3 totals 15 residues. Trimming left V 8 bases short and J 4 bases short, with 18 bases between. The CDR3 nucleotides read TGTGCCAGCCGACCGGCCGGGTTGGCATACAATGAGCAGTTCTTC. This codes for CASRPAGLAYNEQFF.

This chain connects TRBV7-9 to TRBJ2-7, with D unresolved. Germline lookup yields CDR1 SEHNR and CDR2 FQNEAQ (reference sequence). CDR3 length equals 12 residues. V was trimmed by 4 bases and J by 3 bases, leaving 7 bases between them. The CDR3 DNA sequence: TGTGCCAGCAGCTCCATACTCTACGAGCAGTACTTC. Translating gives CASSSILYEQYF. The variable domain in full, with the rest retrieved from reference TRBV7-9 and TRBJ2-7, is DTGVSQNPRHKITKRGQNVTFRCDPISEHNRLYWYRQTLGQGPEFLTYFQNEAQLEKSRLLSDRFSAERPKGSFSTLEIQRTEQGDSAMYLCASSSILYEQYFGPGTRLTVT.

The chain recombines TRBV21-1 with TRBJ1-1; the DNA was not used to check the table's D call, TRBD1. TRBV21-1 is tagged as a pseudogene. The CDR3 covers 15 residues. DNA of the CDR3: TGTGCCAGCTCCTCAAAGAAACAGGGGAACACTGAAGCTTTCTTT. Translated, it gives CASSSKKQGNTEAFF.